This T cell receptor beta chain was recovered during a study of shared T cell receptors in the human thymus. Generated by immunoSEQ multiplex PCR, the TCRdb table keeps only in-frame clones and is missing some. The sample yields 600,000 to 900,000 clones, roughly 85% seen once. A further study also used this sample, focusing on human thymus T cells.

Sequenced input: thymocytes. The TCR comes from a girl under two years old with a congenital heart defect.

The CDR3 DNA reads TGTGCCAGCAGCCCTCGGCCCAGGGAAGGCAATTCACCCCTCCACTTT. It encodes CASSPRPREGNSPLHF. The V call is TRBV7-9, the J call TRBJ1-6; TRBD1 is a possible D gene (5 bases). This CDR3 has 16 amino acids. The V gene's germline CDR1 is SEHNR and CDR2 FQNEAQ (reference sequence). V was trimmed by 5 bases and J by 7 bases, leaving 18 bases between them.